Shown below are 19 T cell receptor beta chains from a single sample sequenced in a study of lymphopenia after photon versus proton radiotherapy. Some clones are missing from TCRdb's copy, which holds only in-frame ones; the method was immunoSEQ multiplex PCR. The sample consists of about 25,000 clones, about four fifths of them appearing once. The source was peripheral blood, collected from a patient treated with photon-based radiotherapy. Source of these receptors: a woman aged 50 to 60 with pancreatic cancer.

This clone was observed a handful of times. The rearrangement uses TRBV6-6 and TRBJ2-7; tentatively, D is TRBD1 (6 bases). Looked up from germline, CDR1 is MNHNY and CDR2 is SVGAGI (reference sequence). With 4 bases removed from V and 4 bases from J, the gap between germline ends came to 8 bases. The CDR3 is 12 residues long. CDR3 in amino acids: CASSLQGYEQYF. In DNA, the CDR3 is TGTGCCAGCAGTTTGCAGGGGTACGAGCAGTACTTC.

The V call is TRBV6-6, the J call TRBJ1-1; D unresolved. This CDR3 spans 15 amino acids. Trimming shortened V by 2 bases and J by 6 bases, and 16 bases separated the two germline ends. Germline lookup yields CDR1 MNHNY and CDR2 SVGAGI (reference sequence). The CDR3 DNA sequence: TGTGCCAGCAGTTACCCCCTCGACTCTAGGGCTGAAGCTTTCTTT. Its protein product is CASSYPLDSRAEAFF.

This clone was recorded once. J is TRBJ2-2 and V is TRBV13; TRBD2 aligns across 14 bases. The CDR3 length is 18 residues. With V trimmed by 5 bases and J by 9 bases, 14 bases remained unmatched. CDR1 is PRHDT and CDR2 is FYEKMQ in the germline V gene (reference sequence). The CDR3 reads CASSPTGLAGGPRRELFF. CDR3 nucleotide sequence: TGTGCCAGCAGCCCGACTGGACTAGCGGGAGGCCCTCGACGGGAGCTGTTTTTT.

This clone was found once. The chain carries TRBV5-1 and TRBJ2-5; no definite D call. The germline CDR1 and CDR2 sequences are SGHRS and YFSETQ. Trimming shortened V by 1 base and J by 1 base, and 11 bases separated the two germline ends. CDR3 length: 15 amino acids. CDR3 in DNA: TGCGCCAGCAGCTTGTCAGGACCGAGCCAAGAGACCCAGTACTTC. Its protein product is CASSLSGPSQETQYF.

In DNA, the CDR3 is TGTGCCAGCAGCCAACGGGGGGGCAATTCACCCCTCCACTTT. Its protein product is CASSQRGGNSPLHF. The rearrangement uses TRBV6-5 and TRBJ1-6; a possible D gene is TRBD1 (6 bases). The CDR3 extends over 14 amino acids. Between the trimmed V and J ends, which lost 6 bases and 7 bases, there was a span of 13 bases. The germline V gene has CDR1 MNHEY and CDR2 SVGAGI.

The rearrangement uses TRBV19 and TRBJ2-2; 7 positions agree with TRBD1. CDR1 is LNHDA, CDR2 SQIVND, per germline (reference sequence). Trimming cost V 7 bases and J 4 bases; bases outside gene matches: 9. The CDR3 has 15 residues. The chain's CDR3 is CASTPRQGLTGELFF. The CDR3 nucleotides read TGTGCCAGTACCCCGAGACAGGGTCTCACCGGGGAGCTGTTTTTT. Looking up the rest from reference TRBV19 and TRBJ2-2 gives the full variable domain: DGGITQSPKYLFRKEGQNVTLSCEQNLNHDAMYWYRQDPGQGLRLIYYSQIVNDFQKGDIAEGYSVSREKKESFPLTVTSAQKNPTAFYLCASTPRQGLTGELFFGEGSRLTVL.

This chain links TRBV25-1 with TRBJ2-7; D gene unclear. The V and J ends lost 4 bases and 3 bases respectively, with 7 bases between them. Germline V gene sequence: CDR1 MGHDK, CDR2 SYGVNS. The CDR3 contains 12 residues. The CDR3 reads CASSVDFYEQYF. The CDR3 region has the DNA TGTGCCAGCAGTGTCGATTTCTACGAGCAGTACTTC.

J is TRBJ2-7 and V is TRBV4-2; tentatively, D is TRBD2 (5 bases). Deletions cut 0 bases from V and 2 bases from J, with 11 bases between. The CDR3 is 15 residues long. Germline CDR1 is LGHNA and CDR2 is YNFKEQ. CDR3 DNA: TGTGCCAGCAGCCAAGACGAGGGAACTCCCTACGAGCAGTACTTC. Translated, it gives CASSQDEGTPYEQYF.

This clone was observed a few times. The chain links TRBV7-2 to TRBJ2-7; tentatively, D is TRBD1 or TRBD2 (5 bases each). The CDR3 is 15 residues long. V lost 5 bases, J lost 2 bases, and 16 bases lay in between. The germline gives CDR1 SGHTA, CDR2 FQGNSA. CDR3 sequence (DNA): TGTGCCAGCAGCCAAGTAGGGACGGGAACCTACGAGCAGTACTTC. This gives the protein CASSQVGTGTYEQYF. The whole variable domain, filled in from reference TRBV7-2 and TRBJ2-7, reads GAGVSQSPSNKVTEKGKDVELRCDPISGHTALYWYRQSLGQGLEFLIYFQGNSAPDKSGLPSDRFSAERTGGSVSTLTIQRTQQEDSAVYLCASSQVGTGTYEQYFGPGTRLTVT.

The chain couples TRBV14 to TRBJ2-2; D perhaps matches TRBD1 (5 bases). Germline values: CDR1 SGHDN, CDR2 FVKESK. V was pared by 5 bases and J by 6 bases, with 16 bases between. The CDR3 length is 15 residues. This chain's CDR3 is CASSSRWEGAGELFF. CDR3 bases: TGTGCCAGCAGCTCCCGCTGGGAAGGGGCCGGGGAGCTGTTTTTT.

This chain links TRBV27 with TRBJ1-6, with D perhaps matching TRBD1 (5 bases). Trimming took off 3 bases at V and 10 bases at J, with 7 bases between the two ends. The CDR3 is made up of 12 amino acids. CDR1 and CDR2 from the germline V gene are MNHEY and SMNVEV (reference sequence). The CDR3 region has the DNA TGTGCCAGCAGTTTTCGGGACTCACCCCTCCACTTT. It translates to CASSFRDSPLHF.

V is TRBV4-1 and J is TRBJ2-1, with 9 nucleotides matching TRBD2. CDR1 is MGHRA, CDR2 YSYEKL, per germline. The CDR3 spans 16 residues. V lost 4 bases, J lost 5 bases, and 9 bases stayed unmatched. The CDR3 DNA reads as TGCGCCAGCAGCCTATATAGCGGGAGTGTCAACAATGAGCAGTTCTTC. Its translation is CASSLYSGSVNNEQFF.

This chain links TRBV29-1 with TRBJ1-1, with a weak D call TRBD1 (6 bases). The CDR3 loop spans 14 amino acids. V was shortened by 3 bases and J by 5 bases, with 16 bases between the two germline ends. Germline V lookup: CDR1 SQVTM, CDR2 ANQGSEA. Written as DNA, the CDR3 is TGCAGCGTTGATTTAGGCAGGGGAGGGACTGAAGCTTTCTTT. This translates into CSVDLGRGGTEAFF. Filled out from reference TRBV29-1 and TRBJ1-1, the complete variable domain reads SAVISQKPSRDICQRGTSLTIQCQVDSQVTMMFWYRQQPGQSLTLIATANQGSEATYESGFVIDKFPISRPNLTFSTLTVSNMSPEDSSIYLCSVDLGRGGTEAFFGQGTRLTVV.

This chain uses TRBV9 with TRBJ2-2, with TRBD1 matching over 8 bases. The germline gives CDR1 SGDLS, CDR2 YYNGEE. V dropped 4 bases and J dropped 1; count of bases not matched to a gene: 12. The CDR3 sequence is 18 residues long. As DNA, the CDR3 is TGTGCCAGCAGCTTACGGCCGGGACAGGCTTTGAACACCGGGGAGCTGTTTTTT. Residues: CASSLRPGQALNTGELFF.

V usage is TRBV19 and J usage is TRBJ1-5, with a weak D call TRBD1 (5 bases). V was shortened by 4 bases and J by 3 bases, with 10 bases between the two germline ends. Germline V gives CDR1 LNHDA, CDR2 SQIVND (reference sequence). There are 14 residues in the CDR3. The CDR3 loop reads CASSTRGNNQPQHF. The CDR3 region has the DNA TGTGCCAGTAGTACAAGGGGTAACAATCAGCCCCAGCATTTT.

This clone was counted between two and nine times. The chain combines TRBV30 with TRBJ2-1; 7 bases agree with TRBD2. Germline CDR1 reads GTSNPN; CDR2 reads SVGIG (reference sequence). V lost 2 bases and J lost 8; bases outside the gene matches: 12. The CDR3 is 15 residues long. The CDR3 region has the DNA TGTGCCTGGAGTTCTGGCGGGAGTTTACGAGATGAGCAGTTCTTC. Protein product: CAWSSGGSLRDEQFF.

The genes are TRBV2 and TRBJ1-5; D gene ambiguous. CDR3 length: 14 amino acids. Trimming removed 6 bases from V and 1 base from J, with 10 bases in between. In germline, CDR1 is SNHLY, CDR2 FYNNEI. The CDR3 DNA is TGTGCCAGCAGCGTGGACGCCAGCAATCAGCCCCAGCATTTT. Protein: CASSVDASNQPQHF.

The chain links TRBV30 to TRBJ2-2; D is unresolved. CDR3 length: 12 residues. CDR1 is GTSNPN and CDR2 is SVGIG in the germline V gene (reference sequence). V lost 3 bases and J 6 bases, leaving 8 bases between the germline ends. For the CDR3, the DNA is TGTGCCTGGAGGAAGAGATCCGGGGAGCTGTTTTTT. Its translation: CAWRKRSGELFF.

This chain links TRBV7-7 with TRBJ2-5, with a tentative D call TRBD1 (6 bases). This CDR3 is 13 amino acids long. Germline V gene sequence: CDR1 SSHAT, CDR2 FNYEAQ (reference sequence). V lost 6 bases to trimming and J lost 2 bases, with 10 bases between them. The CDR3 DNA reads TGTGCCAGCAGTACCGGGACACAAGAGACCCAGTACTTC. This gives the protein CASSTGTQETQYF.